These 21 T cell receptor beta chains were sequenced from one sample in a study of cytomegalovirus exposure and HLA in healthy donors. 60 Vbeta and 13 Jbeta primers were used in PCR. Assay used: immunoSEQ multiplex PCR; TCRdb lists only in-frame clones, some missing. Of roughly 100,000 clones in the sample, about 15% were seen once. The sample taken for sequencing was PBMCs. The source of these receptors is a female donor in good health and CMV-seronegative.

V gene TRBV2 combines with J gene TRBJ1-2; 8 nucleotides match TRBD1. Germline loops: CDR1 SNHLY, CDR2 FYNNEI. Germline trimming cut 7 bases from V and 7 bases from J; bases unmatched to any gene: 8. The CDR3 runs to 13 residues. The CDR3 sequence: CASTLTGVGGYTF. CDR3 DNA: TGTGCCAGCACCCTGACAGGGGTCGGTGGCTACACCTTC.

This clone came up a few times. This chain joins TRBV13 and TRBJ2-2; 10 bases are a match to TRBD1. The CDR3 loop spans 14 amino acids. CDR1 and CDR2 from the germline V gene are PRHDT and FYEKMQ (reference sequence). The junction had 4 bases not matched to a gene; V was cut back by 7 bases and J by 5 bases. CDR3 in DNA: TGTGCCAGCAACCGACAGGGGGCGACCGGGGAGCTGTTTTTT. Protein sequence: CASNRQGATGELFF.

In this sample, this clone turned up a few times. Here the CDR3 DNA reads TGTGCCAGCAGCGTAGCGGGTAGCGGTACCTACGAGCAGTACTTC. This gives the protein CASSVAGSGTYEQYF. The chain carries TRBV9 and TRBJ2-7, with D tentatively TRBD2 (6 bases). V lost 0 bases and J lost 2, with 12 bases in between. Germline CDR1 SGDLS, CDR2 YYNGEE. The CDR3 runs 15 residues. The variable domain in full, with the rest retrieved from reference TRBV9 and TRBJ2-7, is DSGVTQTPKHLITATGQRVTLRCSPRSGDLSVYWYQQSLDQGLQFLIQYYNGEERAKGNILERFSAQQFPDLHSELNLSSLELGDSALYFCASSVAGSGTYEQYFGPGTRLTVT.

The chain carries TRBV14 and TRBJ2-1, with D perhaps matching TRBD1 (6 bases). V was cut by 4 bases and J by 5 bases, with 12 bases left in between. CDR1 is SGHDN and CDR2 is FVKESK in the germline V gene. This CDR3 has 14 amino acids. This chain's CDR3 is CASSPTRTDNEQFF. The CDR3 nucleotides read TGTGCCAGCAGCCCAACCCGGACAGACAATGAGCAGTTCTTC.

This clone was seen only a few times. The rearrangement joins TRBV7-2 to TRBJ2-7, with no clear D. The CDR3 is made up of 13 amino acids. Trimming left V 5 bases short and J 3 bases short, with 11 bases between. Germline V gene data show CDR1 as SGHTA and CDR2 as FQGNSA. The CDR3 loop is CASSLWLVYEQYF. The CDR3 DNA is TGTGCCAGCAGCCTTTGGCTAGTCTACGAGCAGTACTTC.

This clone has a handful of counts. V is TRBV27 and J is TRBJ2-7; 8 bases line up with TRBD2. Per the germline V gene, CDR1 is MNHEY and CDR2 is SMNVEV (reference sequence). With V trimmed by 5 bases and J by 6 bases, 9 bases remained unmatched. This CDR3 is built from 14 residues. CDR3 sequence reads: CASSPSPGGGEQYF. The CDR3 DNA reads TGTGCCAGCAGTCCATCCCCCGGGGGGGGCGAGCAGTACTTC.

This clone was observed a few times. The V and J genes are TRBV4-1 and TRBJ2-3; D perhaps matches TRBD2 (6 bases). Germline-derived CDR1 and CDR2 are MGHRA and YSYEKL. The CDR3 is 19 residues long. Trimming removed 4 bases at V and 1 base at J, with 24 bases between. The CDR3 spells CASSRDVYGRGRGTDTQYF. The CDR3 DNA reads TGCGCCAGCAGCCGAGACGTTTATGGGCGGGGACGAGGCACAGATACGCAGTATTTT.

This clone appeared once. This chain connects TRBV5-6 to TRBJ2-1; 11 bases map to TRBD2. Germline lookup yields CDR1 SGHDT and CDR2 YYEEEE. After removal of 4 bases from V and 2 bases from J, the junction contained 8 bases not matched to a gene. The CDR3 loop spans 17 amino acids. CDR3 sequence: CASSMGLAVKPYNEQFF. DNA for the CDR3: TGTGCCAGCAGCATGGGACTAGCGGTTAAACCCTACAATGAGCAGTTCTTC.

The chain carries TRBV4-3 and TRBJ2-1; D remains ambiguous. The V gene's germline CDR1 is LGHNA and CDR2 YSLEER. The CDR3 is 13 amino acids. Trimming took off 3 bases at V and 6 bases at J, with 9 bases between the two ends. CDR3 nucleotide sequence: TGCGCCAGCAGCCATTCCGGCGGCAATGAGCAGTTCTTC. It codes for CASSHSGGNEQFF.

This clone was detected only a few times. The chain carries TRBV29-1 and TRBJ2-7; TRBD1 aligns across 8 bases. CDR1 is SQVTM, CDR2 ANQGSEA, per germline. The CDR3 totals 14 residues. With V trimmed by 5 bases and J by 5 bases, 11 bases remained unmatched. CDR3 DNA sequence: TGCAGCGTTTACGCTCAGGGGGCTAGCCACGAGCAGTACTTC. It yields the protein CSVYAQGASHEQYF.

The chain links TRBV5-4 to TRBJ2-7; maybe TRBD1 (5 bases). This CDR3 is built from 15 residues. Per germline, CDR1 SGHNT and CDR2 YYREEE (reference sequence). V shed 4 bases and J shed 2 bases, with 16 bases lying between them. CDR3 sequence: CASSRDATVPYEQYF. The CDR3 DNA reads TGTGCCAGCAGCCGTGACGCGACAGTCCCCTACGAGCAGTACTTC.

Notes on this clone: The junction differs from germline at one of its ends, possibly a read error. This rearrangement joins TRBV15 to TRBJ2-1; D is ambiguous. From germline, CDR1 is LNHNV and CDR2 YYDKDF (reference sequence). The CDR3 runs 12 residues. CDR3 DNA: TGTGCCACCAGAAGAGATTACTATGAGCAGTTCTTC. It translates to CATRRDYYEQFF.

A few counts support this clone. The chain employs TRBV4-3 and TRBJ2-3; 9 bases are shared with TRBD1. The CDR3 totals 15 residues. Germline V CDR1 and CDR2: LGHNA, YSLEER. J gave up 2 bases and V 4 bases, and 4 bases lay outside the gene matches. The CDR3 coding sequence is TGCGCCAGCAGCCTCGGGACAGGGATCACAGATACGCAGTATTTT. It codes for CASSLGTGITDTQYF.

This clone appeared once. V and J are TRBV18 and TRBJ2-1, with 8 bases aligning to TRBD1. V lost 3 bases and J lost 7; bases outside the gene matches: 2. The germline V gene encodes CDR1 KGHSH and CDR2 LQKENI. The CDR3 runs to 13 residues. The CDR3 region has the DNA TGTGCCAGCTCACCGGACAGGGCGAATGAGCAGTTCTTC. Residues: CASSPDRANEQFF.

V is TRBV28 and J is TRBJ2-7, with TRBD2 identical over 12 bases. CDR3 size: 14 residues. CDR1 and CDR2 (germline): MDHEN, SYDVKM. Losses at the gene ends were 6 bases for V and 5 bases for J; bases not matched to a gene: 5. The CDR3 nucleotides are TGTGCCAGCAGCCTAGCGGGAGGGCCAAACGAGCAGTACTTC. Its translation: CASSLAGGPNEQYF.

The rearrangement joins TRBV29-1 to TRBJ2-4, with 8 bases matching TRBD1. V lost 5 bases to trimming and J lost 0 bases; unmatched junction nucleotides: 3. The CDR3 extends over 14 amino acids. The V gene's germline CDR1 is SQVTM and CDR2 ANQGSEA. This CDR3 is CSVRQGTAKNIQYF. The CDR3 DNA reads TGCAGCGTTCGACAGGGGACAGCCAAAAACATTCAGTACTTC.

The sample holds one count of this clone. The rearrangement uses TRBV6-5 and TRBJ1-3; a possible D gene is TRBD1 (6 bases). The germline V gene encodes CDR1 MNHEY and CDR2 SVGAGI. V lost 1 base and J 0 bases, leaving 7 bases between the germline ends. The CDR3 covers 15 residues. The chain's CDR3 is CASSYWDNSGNTIYF. The CDR3 DNA reads as TGTGCCAGCAGTTACTGGGACAACTCTGGAAACACCATATATTTT.

The rearrangement links TRBV9 to TRBJ2-2, with TRBD2 identical over 10 bases. V shed 3 bases and J 0 bases; nucleotides not matched to a gene: 5. The CDR3 loop spans 17 amino acids. Germline V gene data show CDR1 as SGDLS and CDR2 as YYNGEE. CDR3 coding DNA: TGTGCCAGCAGCGGAAAAGCGGGAGGGACGAACACCGGGGAGCTGTTTTTT. This sequence encodes CASSGKAGGTNTGELFF.

This clone came up a few times. The V and J genes are TRBV19 and TRBJ2-2, with 8 bases aligning to TRBD2. The CDR3 is 15 residues long. The trim removed 5 bases at V and 6 bases at J, leaving 8 bases unmatched. The germline CDR1 and CDR2 sequences are LNHDA and SQIVND (reference sequence). CDR3 in amino acids: CASSPLAGGAGELFF. Written as DNA, the CDR3 is TGTGCCAGTAGTCCCCTGGCGGGGGGTGCCGGGGAGCTGTTTTTT.

The J gene is TRBJ1-2, the V gene TRBV4-1; no firm D call. The germline V gene encodes CDR1 MGHRA and CDR2 YSYEKL. V was pared by 0 bases and J by 8 bases, with 13 bases between. The CDR3 is 14 amino acids. This CDR3 is CASSQEDTPHGYTF. The CDR3, as DNA: TGCGCCAGCAGCCAAGAAGATACTCCCCACGGCTACACCTTC.

A few counts support this clone. The chain links TRBV2 to TRBJ2-7, with D perhaps matching TRBD1 (6 bases). The V gene lost 7 bases and the J gene lost 2 bases, with 15 bases spanning the gap. This CDR3 spans 14 amino acids. The germline CDR1 and CDR2 sequences are SNHLY and FYNNEI. CDR3 DNA sequence: TGTGCCAGCATCCCGGGGACAAGCCCCTACGAGCAGTACTTC. This encodes CASIPGTSPYEQYF.